Presented here are 9 T cell receptor beta chains from one specimen sequenced in a study of identical twins. TCRdb itself ran the 5' RACE reads through MiXCR, one entry per CDR3 protein. Of fewer than 350,000 distinct CDR3 sequences in the sample, more than 6.5% are singletons; the top ten hold 2% to 2.5%. This same sample was also part of a study on yellow fever vaccine responses in identical twins.

Sequencing was performed on memory (CD45RO+) T cells sorted from blood. These receptors came from a woman under 30 in good health.

This clonotype was detected many times. This sequence joins TRBV6-1 and TRBJ2-3, with D unclear. V lost 0 bases to trimming and J lost 0 bases, with 4 bases between them. The CDR3 is 14 residues long. The V gene's germline CDR1 is MNHNS and CDR2 SASEGT. CDR3 region: CASSEAASTDTQYF. Written as DNA, the CDR3 is TGTGCCAGCAGTGAAGCTGCTAGCACAGATACGCAGTATTTT.

This clonotype was counted ten times or more. The chain links TRBV9 to TRBJ1-1; D gene unclear. The length of the CDR3 is 14 residues. Germline V gives CDR1 SGDLS, CDR2 YYNGEE. The V and J ends lost 0 bases and 0 bases respectively, with 6 bases between them. The DNA of the CDR3 is TGTGCCAGCAGCGTAGAGGCCGTGAACACTGAAGCTTTCTTT. Translation: CASSVEAVNTEAFF.

This clonotype was detected only a few times. The V call is TRBV28, the J call TRBJ2-7, with TRBD1 identical over 9 bases. Germline CDR1 is MDHEN and CDR2 is SYDVKM. J was trimmed by 4 bases and V by 7 bases; bases with no gene match: 11. The CDR3 is 15 amino acids. DNA of the CDR3: TGTGCCAGCACCCACGAGGGGACAGGGAGGTACGAGCAGTACTTC. This codes for CASTHEGTGRYEQYF.

This clonotype came up many times. The V gene is TRBV7-9, the J gene TRBJ1-5, with a possible D match to TRBD1 (5 bases). The CDR3 loop spans 12 amino acids. From germline, CDR1 is SEHNR and CDR2 FQNEAQ (reference sequence). V dropped 4 bases and J dropped 11 bases, with 12 bases sitting between them. CDR3 sequence reads: CASSSDSRAQHF. In nucleotides, the CDR3 is TGTGCCAGCAGCTCAGACAGCAGGGCCCAGCATTTT.

The chain carries TRBV11-2 and TRBJ2-6; TRBD1 matches at 10 bases. The germline CDR1 and CDR2 sequences are SGHAT and FQNNGV. The CDR3 has 19 amino acids. J lost 1 base, V lost 2 bases, and 8 bases had no gene match. In DNA form, the CDR3 reads TGTGCCAGCAGCTTACTCGGAGGGACAGGGGTGTCTGGGGCCAACGTCCTGACTTTC. Its protein product is CASSLLGGTGVSGANVLTF.

This clonotype was counted at least ten times. The chain employs TRBV20-1 and TRBJ1-2; 7 bases match TRBD1. The CDR3 contains 12 residues. In germline, CDR1 is DFQATT, CDR2 SNEGSKA (reference sequence). Trimming cost V 4 bases and J 5 bases; bases outside gene matches: 4. The CDR3 loop reads CSANRGGYGYTF. Here the CDR3 DNA reads TGCAGTGCTAACAGGGGTGGTTATGGCTACACCTTC.

V gene TRBV14 combines with J gene TRBJ1-2; 9 positions agree with TRBD1. The CDR3 loop spans 15 amino acids. J lost 4 bases, V lost 4 bases, and 7 bases had no gene match. Germline V gives CDR1 SGHDN, CDR2 FVKESK. The CDR3 DNA reads TGTGCCAGCAGCCTAGAGACAGGGGGTGGCTATGGCTACACCTTC. Its translation is CASSLETGGGYGYTF.

This clonotype was seen at least ten times. The rearrangement joins TRBV20-1 to TRBJ2-7; D is possibly TRBD1 (6 bases). The CDR3 is 12 residues long. V was clipped by 5 bases and J by 3 bases, with 11 bases between them. The germline gives CDR1 DFQATT, CDR2 SNEGSKA (reference sequence). The CDR3 protein is CSARDKDYEQYV. CDR3 sequence (DNA): TGCAGTGCTCGGGACAAAGACTACGAGCAGTACGTC.

The CDR3 loop reads CASILAGTGPGEQYF. The CDR3 nucleotides read TGTGCCAGCATACTAGCGGGGACGGGTCCCGGCGAGCAGTACTTC. The chain carries TRBV12-3 or TRBV12-4 and TRBJ2-7, with 10 positions matching TRBD2. V trimming: 7 bases; J trimming: 6 bases; junction bases outside the gene matches: 12. The CDR3 consists of 15 residues.